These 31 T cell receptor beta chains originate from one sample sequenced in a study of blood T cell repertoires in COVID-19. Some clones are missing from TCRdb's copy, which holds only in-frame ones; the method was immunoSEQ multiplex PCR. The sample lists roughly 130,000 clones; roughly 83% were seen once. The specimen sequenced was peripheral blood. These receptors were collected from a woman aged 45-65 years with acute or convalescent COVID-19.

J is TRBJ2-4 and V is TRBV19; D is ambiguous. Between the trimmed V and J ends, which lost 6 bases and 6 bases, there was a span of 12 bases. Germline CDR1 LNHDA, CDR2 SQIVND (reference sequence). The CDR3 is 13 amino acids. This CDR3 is CASSPGVGNIQYF. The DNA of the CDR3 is TGTGCCAGTAGCCCCGGAGTGGGAAACATTCAGTACTTC.

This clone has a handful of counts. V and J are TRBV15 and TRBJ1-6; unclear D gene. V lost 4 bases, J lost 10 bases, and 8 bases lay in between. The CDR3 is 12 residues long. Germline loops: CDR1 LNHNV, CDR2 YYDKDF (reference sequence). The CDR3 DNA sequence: TGTGCCACCAGCATAGTCGGGTCACCCCTCCACTTT. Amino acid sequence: CATSIVGSPLHF.

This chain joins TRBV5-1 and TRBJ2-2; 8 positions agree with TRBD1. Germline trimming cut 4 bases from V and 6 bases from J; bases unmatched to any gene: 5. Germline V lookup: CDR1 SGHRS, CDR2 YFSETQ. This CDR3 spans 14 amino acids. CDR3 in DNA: TGCGCCAGCAGCATTAGACAGGGGTCCGGGGAGCTGTTTTTT. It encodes CASSIRQGSGELFF.

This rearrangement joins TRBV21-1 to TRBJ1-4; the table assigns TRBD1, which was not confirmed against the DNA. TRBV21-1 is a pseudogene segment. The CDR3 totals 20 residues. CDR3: CASSKAILGTARPTNEKLFF. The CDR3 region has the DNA TGTGCCAGCAGCAAAGCCATCCTGGGGACAGCGAGACCTACAAATGAAAAACTGTTTTTT.

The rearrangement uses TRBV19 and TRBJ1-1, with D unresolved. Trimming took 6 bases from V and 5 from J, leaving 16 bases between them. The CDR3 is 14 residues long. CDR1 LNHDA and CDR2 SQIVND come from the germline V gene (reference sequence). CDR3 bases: TGTGCCAGTAGGAAGGGAGTCCCCGGGACTGAAGCTTTCTTT. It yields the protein CASRKGVPGTEAFF.

The CDR3 nucleotides read TGTGCCAGCCGTCGAGGGACAGGGAACGAAAAACTGTTTTTT. It is translated as CASRRGTGNEKLFF. The V and J genes are TRBV27 and TRBJ1-4, with TRBD1 matching 9 bases. Trimming removed 8 bases from V and 8 bases from J; junction bases left unmatched: 9. CDR3 length equals 14 residues. Germline-derived CDR1 and CDR2 are MNHEY and SMNVEV (reference sequence).

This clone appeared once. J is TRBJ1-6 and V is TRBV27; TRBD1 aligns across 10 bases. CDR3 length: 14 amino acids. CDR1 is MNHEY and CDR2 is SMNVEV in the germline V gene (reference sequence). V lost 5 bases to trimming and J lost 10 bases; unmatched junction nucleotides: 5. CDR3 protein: CASSTTGGYSPLHF. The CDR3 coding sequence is TGTGCCAGCAGTACGACAGGGGGCTACTCACCCCTCCACTTT.

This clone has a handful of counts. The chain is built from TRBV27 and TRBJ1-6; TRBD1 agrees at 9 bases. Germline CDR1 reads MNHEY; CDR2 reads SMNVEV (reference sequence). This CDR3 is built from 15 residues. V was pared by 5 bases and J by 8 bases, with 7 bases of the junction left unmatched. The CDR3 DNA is TGTGCCAGCAGTCTCCTACAGGGGGCTGATTCACCCCTCCACTTT. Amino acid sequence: CASSLLQGADSPLHF.

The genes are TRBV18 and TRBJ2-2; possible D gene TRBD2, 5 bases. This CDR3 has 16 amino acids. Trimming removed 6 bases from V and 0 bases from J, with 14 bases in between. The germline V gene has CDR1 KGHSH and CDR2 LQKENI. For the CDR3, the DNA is TGTGCCAGCTCCCCCGAGGGAGTAACGAACACCGGGGAGCTGTTTTTT. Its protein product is CASSPEGVTNTGELFF. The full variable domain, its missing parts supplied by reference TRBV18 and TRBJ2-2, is NAGVMQNPRHLVRRRGQEARLRCSPMKGHSHVYWYRQLPEEGLKFMVYLQKENIIDESGMPKERFSAEFPKEGPSILRIQQVVRGDSAAYFCASSPEGVTNTGELFFGEGSRLTVL.

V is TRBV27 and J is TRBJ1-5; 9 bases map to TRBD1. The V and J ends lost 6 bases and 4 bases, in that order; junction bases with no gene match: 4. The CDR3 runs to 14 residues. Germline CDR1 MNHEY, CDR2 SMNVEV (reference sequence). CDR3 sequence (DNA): TGTGCCAGCAGCAAACAGGGGGCTAATCAGCCCCAGCATTTT. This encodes CASSKQGANQPQHF.

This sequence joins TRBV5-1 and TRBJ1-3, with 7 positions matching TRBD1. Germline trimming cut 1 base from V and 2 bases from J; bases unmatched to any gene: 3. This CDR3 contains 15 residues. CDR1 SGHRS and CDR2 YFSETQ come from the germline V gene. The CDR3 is CASSLSRGAGNTIYF. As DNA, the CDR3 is TGCGCCAGCAGCTTGTCCAGGGGGGCTGGAAACACCATATATTTT.

The CDR3 is CASSLGKNYGYTF. Written as DNA, the CDR3 is TGTGCCAGCAGTCTCGGGAAAAACTATGGCTACACCTTC. The chain recombines TRBV6-4 with TRBJ1-2, with unresolved D. Germline V lookup: CDR1 MRHNA, CDR2 SNTAGT. The CDR3 is 13 residues long. V was clipped by 5 bases and J by 2 bases, with 9 bases between them.

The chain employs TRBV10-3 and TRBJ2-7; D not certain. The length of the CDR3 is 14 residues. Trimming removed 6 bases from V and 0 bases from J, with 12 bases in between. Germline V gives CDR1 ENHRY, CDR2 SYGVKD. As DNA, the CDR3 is TGTGCCATCAGCCTCGACAAGAGCTCCTACGAGCAGTACTTC. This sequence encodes CAISLDKSSYEQYF.

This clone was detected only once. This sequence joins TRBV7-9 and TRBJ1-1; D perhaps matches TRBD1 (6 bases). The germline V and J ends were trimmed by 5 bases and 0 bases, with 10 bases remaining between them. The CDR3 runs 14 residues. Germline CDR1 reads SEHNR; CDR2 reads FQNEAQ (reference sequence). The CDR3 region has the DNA TGTGCCAGCAGCAAGGGGGACATGAACACTGAAGCTTTCTTT. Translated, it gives CASSKGDMNTEAFF.

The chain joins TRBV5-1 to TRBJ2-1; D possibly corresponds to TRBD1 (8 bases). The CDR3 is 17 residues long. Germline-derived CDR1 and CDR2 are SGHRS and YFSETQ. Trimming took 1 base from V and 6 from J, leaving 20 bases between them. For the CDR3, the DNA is TGCGCCAGCAGCTTGACAAGGACAGGGAGGGTTTTCAATGAGCAGTTCTTC. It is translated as CASSLTRTGRVFNEQFF.

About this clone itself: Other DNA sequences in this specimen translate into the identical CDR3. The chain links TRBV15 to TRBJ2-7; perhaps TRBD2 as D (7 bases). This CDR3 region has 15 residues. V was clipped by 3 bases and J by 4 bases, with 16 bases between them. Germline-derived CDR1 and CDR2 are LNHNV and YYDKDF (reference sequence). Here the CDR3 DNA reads TGTGCCACCAGCAGGGGAGGGGGGGGGACATACGAGCAGTACTTC. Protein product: CATSRGGGGTYEQYF.

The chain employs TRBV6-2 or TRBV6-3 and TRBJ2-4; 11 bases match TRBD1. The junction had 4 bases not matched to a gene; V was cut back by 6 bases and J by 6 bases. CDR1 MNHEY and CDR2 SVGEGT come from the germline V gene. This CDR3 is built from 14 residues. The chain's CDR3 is CASSRGQGGNIQYF. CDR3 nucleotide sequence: TGTGCCAGCAGCCGGGGACAGGGGGGAAACATTCAGTACTTC.

CDR3 sequence reads: CASSLGLSLSYEQYF. The CDR3 region has the DNA TGTGCCAGCAGCCTAGGACTGAGTCTCTCCTACGAGCAGTACTTC. V gene TRBV6-2 or TRBV6-3 combines with J gene TRBJ2-7; possibly TRBD2 for D (5 bases). There are 15 residues in the CDR3. CDR1 and CDR2 from the germline V gene are MNHEY and SVGEGT. Trimming took off 6 bases at V and 0 bases at J, with 15 bases between the two ends.

CDR3 bases: TGTGCCAGCAGCCCCTTTGAGGGCTCTGGAAACACCATATATTTT. This gives the protein CASSPFEGSGNTIYF. The rearrangement joins TRBV7-6 to TRBJ1-3; D call uncertain. V was clipped by 5 bases and J by 0 bases, with 11 bases between them. CDR3 length equals 15 residues. The germline gives CDR1 SGHVS, CDR2 FNYEAQ.

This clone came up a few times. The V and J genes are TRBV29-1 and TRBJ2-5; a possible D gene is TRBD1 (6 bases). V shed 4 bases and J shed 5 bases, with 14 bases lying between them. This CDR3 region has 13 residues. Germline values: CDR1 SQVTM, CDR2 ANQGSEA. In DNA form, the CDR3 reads TGCAGCGTTGTCAGGGGCGCCGCCGAGACCCAGTACTTC. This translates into CSVVRGAAETQYF. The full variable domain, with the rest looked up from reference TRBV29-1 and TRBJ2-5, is SAVISQKPSRDICQRGTSLTIQCQVDSQVTMMFWYRQQPGQSLTLIATANQGSEATYESGFVIDKFPISRPNLTFSTLTVSNMSPEDSSIYLCSVVRGAAETQYFGPGTRLLVL.

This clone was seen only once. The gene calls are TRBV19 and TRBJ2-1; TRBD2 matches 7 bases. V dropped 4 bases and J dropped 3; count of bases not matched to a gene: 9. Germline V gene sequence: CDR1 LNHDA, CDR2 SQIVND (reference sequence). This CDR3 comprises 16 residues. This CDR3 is CASSRSSGSDYNEQFF. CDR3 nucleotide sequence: TGTGCCAGTAGTAGGTCTAGCGGATCGGACTACAATGAGCAGTTCTTC. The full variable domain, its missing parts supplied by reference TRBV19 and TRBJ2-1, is DGGITQSPKYLFRKEGQNVTLSCEQNLNHDAMYWYRQDPGQGLRLIYYSQIVNDFQKGDIAEGYSVSREKKESFPLTVTSAQKNPTAFYLCASSRSSGSDYNEQFFGPGTRLTVL.

The CDR3 DNA follows: TGTGCCAGCAGCCAAGTCAGGGGGTCTACTGAAAAACTGTTTTTT. Its translation: CASSQVRGSTEKLFF. V is TRBV14 and J is TRBJ1-4; TRBD1 agrees at 7 bases. Germline CDR1 is SGHDN and CDR2 is FVKESK. After removal of 1 base from V and 7 bases from J, the junction contained 6 bases not matched to a gene. This CDR3 is 15 amino acids long.

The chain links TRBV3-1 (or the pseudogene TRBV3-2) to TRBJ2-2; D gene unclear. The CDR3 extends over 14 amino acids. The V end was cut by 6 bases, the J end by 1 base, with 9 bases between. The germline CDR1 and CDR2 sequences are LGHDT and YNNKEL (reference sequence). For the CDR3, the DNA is TGTGCCAGCAGGTCTACAGTGAACACCGGGGAGCTGTTTTTT. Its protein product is CASRSTVNTGELFF.

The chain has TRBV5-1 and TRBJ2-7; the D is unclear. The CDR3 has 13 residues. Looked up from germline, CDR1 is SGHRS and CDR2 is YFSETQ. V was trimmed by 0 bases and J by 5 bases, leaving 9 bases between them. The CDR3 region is CASSLVYGHEQYF. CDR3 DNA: TGCGCCAGCAGCTTGGTATATGGCCACGAGCAGTACTTC.

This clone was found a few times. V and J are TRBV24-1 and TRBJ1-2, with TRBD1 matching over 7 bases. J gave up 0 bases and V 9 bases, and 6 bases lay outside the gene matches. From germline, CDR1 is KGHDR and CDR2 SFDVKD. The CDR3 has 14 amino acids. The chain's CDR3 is CATQRTGANYGYTF. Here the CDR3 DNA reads TGTGCCACCCAAAGGACAGGAGCTAACTATGGCTACACCTTC.

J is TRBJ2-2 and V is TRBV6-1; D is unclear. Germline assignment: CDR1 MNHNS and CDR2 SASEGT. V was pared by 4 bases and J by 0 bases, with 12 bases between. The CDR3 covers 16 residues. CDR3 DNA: TGTGCCAGCAGTGTCCTGACAAGCTCGAACACCGGGGAGCTGTTTTTT. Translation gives CASSVLTSSNTGELFF.

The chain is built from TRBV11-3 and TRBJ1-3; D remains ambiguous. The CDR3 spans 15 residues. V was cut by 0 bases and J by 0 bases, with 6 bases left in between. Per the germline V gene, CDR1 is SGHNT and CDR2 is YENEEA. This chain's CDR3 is CASSLDTSSGNTIYF. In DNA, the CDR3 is TGTGCCAGCAGCTTAGACACCAGCTCTGGAAACACCATATATTTT.

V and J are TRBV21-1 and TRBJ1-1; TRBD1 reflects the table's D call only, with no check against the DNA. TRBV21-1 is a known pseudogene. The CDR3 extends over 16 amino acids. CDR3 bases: TGTGCCAGCAGCAATCGGCAGGGCCCCTTGAACACTGAAGCTTTCTTT. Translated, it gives CASSNRQGPLNTEAFF.

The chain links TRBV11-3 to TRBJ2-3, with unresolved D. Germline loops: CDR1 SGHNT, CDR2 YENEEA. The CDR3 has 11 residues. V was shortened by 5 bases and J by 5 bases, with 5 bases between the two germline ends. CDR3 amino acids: CASSQEDTQYF. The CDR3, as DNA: TGTGCCAGCAGCCAGGAAGATACGCAGTATTTT. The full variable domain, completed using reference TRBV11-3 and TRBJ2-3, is EAGVVQSPRYKIIEKKQPVAFWCNPISGHNTLYWYLQNLGQGPELLIRYENEEAVDDSQLPKDRFSAERLKGVDSTLKIQPAELGDSAVYLCASSQEDTQYFGPGTRLTVL.

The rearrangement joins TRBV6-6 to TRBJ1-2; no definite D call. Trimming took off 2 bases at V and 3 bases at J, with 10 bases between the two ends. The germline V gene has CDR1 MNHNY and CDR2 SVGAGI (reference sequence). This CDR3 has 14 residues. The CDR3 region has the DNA TGTGCCAGCAGTTACGGCGAAAGCGACTATGGCTACACCTTC. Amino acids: CASSYGESDYGYTF.

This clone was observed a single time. The DNA for the CDR3 is TGTGCCAGCAGCTCCGGACATTCCACCGGGGAGCTGTTTTTT. It specifies CASSSGHSTGELFF. V and J are TRBV11-2 and TRBJ2-2, with D maybe TRBD1 (5 bases). This CDR3 contains 14 residues. The germline V gene encodes CDR1 SGHAT and CDR2 FQNNGV. Trimming took off 4 bases at V and 4 bases at J, with 10 bases between the two ends.